This T cell receptor beta chain was sequenced for a study of cytomegalovirus exposure and HLA in healthy donors. Study-level findings and limits: Some TCR beta chains (over 150 of them) were listed as cytomegalovirus-associated.

13 Jbeta primers and 60 Vbeta primers were used for the PCR. Only in-frame clones appear in the TCRdb table, and some are missing; sequencing was by immunoSEQ multiplex PCR. The table lists roughly 90,000 clones, 82% of them singletons, with 3% to 3.5% in the top ten. As to this clone: What it binds is not known.

The sample was PBMCs. This TCR was sampled from a man aged 25-45 years in good health and CMV-seropositive.

The CDR3 reads CASSLTGTVNEQFF. In DNA form, the CDR3 reads TGTGCCAGCAGCCTCACGGGAACCGTGAATGAGCAGTTCTTC. The chain uses TRBV7-9 and TRBJ2-1; D perhaps matches TRBD2 (5 bases). Germline V gene data show CDR1 as SEHNR and CDR2 as FQNEAQ (reference sequence). Deletions cut 5 bases from V and 7 bases from J, with 15 bases between. This CDR3 is 14 amino acids long.